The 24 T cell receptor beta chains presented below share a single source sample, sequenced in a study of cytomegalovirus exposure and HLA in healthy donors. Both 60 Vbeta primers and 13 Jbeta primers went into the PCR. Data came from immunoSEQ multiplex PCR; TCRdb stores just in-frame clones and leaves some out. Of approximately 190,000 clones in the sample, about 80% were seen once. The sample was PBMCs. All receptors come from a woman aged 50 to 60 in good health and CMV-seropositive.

CDR3 coding DNA: TGTGCCAGCAGTGACAGGCTAGCGGGGGGGCCCGGGCAGTTCTTC. Protein sequence: CASSDRLAGGPGQFF. The V gene is TRBV2, the J gene TRBJ2-1, with 12 bases fitting TRBD2. The CDR3 length is 15 residues. Germline assignment: CDR1 SNHLY and CDR2 FYNNEI. The V gene end was trimmed by 3 bases and the J gene end by 12 bases; junction bases not matched to a gene: 9.

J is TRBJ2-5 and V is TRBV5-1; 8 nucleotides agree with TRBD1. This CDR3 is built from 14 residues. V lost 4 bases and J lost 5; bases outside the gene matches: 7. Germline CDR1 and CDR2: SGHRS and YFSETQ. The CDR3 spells CASSRRGQSETQYF. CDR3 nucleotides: TGCGCCAGCAGCCGCAGGGGGCAGAGCGAGACCCAGTACTTC.

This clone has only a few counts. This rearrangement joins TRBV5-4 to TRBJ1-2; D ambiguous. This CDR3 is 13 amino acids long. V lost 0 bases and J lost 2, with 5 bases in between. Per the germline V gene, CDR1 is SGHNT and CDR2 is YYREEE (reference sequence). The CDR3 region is CASSLGRNYGYTF. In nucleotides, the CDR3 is TGTGCCAGCAGCTTGGGCAGGAACTATGGCTACACCTTC.

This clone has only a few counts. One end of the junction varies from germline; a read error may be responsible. CDR3 loop: CASSLGGVPSETQYF. In DNA form, the CDR3 reads TGTGCTAGCAGCTTAGGGGGGGTACCGTCAGAGACCCAGTACTTC. The chain employs TRBV7-7 and TRBJ2-5; tentatively, D is TRBD2 (7 bases). Germline loops: CDR1 SSHAT, CDR2 FNYEAQ (reference sequence). The CDR3 spans 15 residues.

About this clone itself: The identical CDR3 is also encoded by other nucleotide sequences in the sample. The DNA of the CDR3 is TGCAGCGCACAACAGGGTACTGAAGCTTTCTTT. Protein: CSAQQGTEAFF. This sequence joins TRBV29-1 and TRBJ1-1; tentatively, D is TRBD1 (6 bases). V shed 7 bases and J shed 5 bases, with 11 bases lying between them. Germline V lookup: CDR1 SQVTM, CDR2 ANQGSEA. The CDR3 covers 11 residues.

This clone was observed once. CDR3 nucleotide sequence: TGTGCCAGCAGTTACATGTCTCGCTCCTACAATGAGCAGTTCTTC. This encodes CASSYMSRSYNEQFF. The chain employs TRBV6-6 and TRBJ2-1, with D hard to call. This CDR3 region has 15 residues. The V gene lost 2 bases and the J gene lost 0 bases, with 8 bases spanning the gap. Germline V gives CDR1 MNHNY, CDR2 SVGAGI (reference sequence).

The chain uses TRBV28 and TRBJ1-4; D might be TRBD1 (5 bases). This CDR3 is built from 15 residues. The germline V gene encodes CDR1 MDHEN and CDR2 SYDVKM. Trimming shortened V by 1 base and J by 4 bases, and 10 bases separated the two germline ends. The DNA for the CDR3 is TGTGCCAGCAGTTTATACCGGGGGATTAATGAAAAACTGTTTTTT. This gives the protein CASSLYRGINEKLFF. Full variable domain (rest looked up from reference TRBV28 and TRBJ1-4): DVKVTQSSRYLVKRTGEKVFLECVQDMDHENMFWYRQDPGLGLRLIYFSYDVKMKEKGDIPEGYSVSREKKERFSLILESASTNQTSMYLCASSLYRGINEKLFFGSGTQLSVL.

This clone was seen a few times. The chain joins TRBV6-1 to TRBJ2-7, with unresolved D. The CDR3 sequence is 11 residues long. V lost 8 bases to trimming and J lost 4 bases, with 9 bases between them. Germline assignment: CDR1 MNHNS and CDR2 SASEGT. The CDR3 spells CASVEAYEQYF. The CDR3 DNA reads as TGTGCCAGCGTTGAGGCATACGAGCAGTACTTC.

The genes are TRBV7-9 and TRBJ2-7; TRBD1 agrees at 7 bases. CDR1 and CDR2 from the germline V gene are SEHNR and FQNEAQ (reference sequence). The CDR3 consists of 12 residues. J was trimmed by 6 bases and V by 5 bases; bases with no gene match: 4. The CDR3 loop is CASSQTGVEQYF. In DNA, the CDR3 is TGTGCCAGCAGCCAAACAGGGGTCGAGCAGTACTTC.

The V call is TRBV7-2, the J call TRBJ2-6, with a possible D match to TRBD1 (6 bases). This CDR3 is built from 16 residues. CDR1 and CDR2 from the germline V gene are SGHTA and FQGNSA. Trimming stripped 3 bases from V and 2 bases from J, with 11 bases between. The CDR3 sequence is CASSFNNRAGANVLTF. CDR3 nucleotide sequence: TGTGCCAGCAGCTTCAACAACAGGGCTGGGGCCAACGTCCTGACTTTC.

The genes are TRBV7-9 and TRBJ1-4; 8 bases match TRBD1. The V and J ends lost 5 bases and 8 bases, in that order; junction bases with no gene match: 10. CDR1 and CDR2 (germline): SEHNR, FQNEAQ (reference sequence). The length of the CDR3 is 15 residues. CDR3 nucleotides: TGTGCCAGCAGCAGCGGACAGGGACCCTACGAAAAACTGTTTTTT. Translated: CASSSGQGPYEKLFF.

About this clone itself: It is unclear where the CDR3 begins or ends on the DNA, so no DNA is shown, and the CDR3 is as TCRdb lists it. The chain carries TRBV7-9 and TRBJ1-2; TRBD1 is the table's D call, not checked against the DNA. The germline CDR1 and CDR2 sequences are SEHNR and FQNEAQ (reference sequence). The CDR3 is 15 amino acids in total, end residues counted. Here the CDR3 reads CASSLETVPLYGYTF.

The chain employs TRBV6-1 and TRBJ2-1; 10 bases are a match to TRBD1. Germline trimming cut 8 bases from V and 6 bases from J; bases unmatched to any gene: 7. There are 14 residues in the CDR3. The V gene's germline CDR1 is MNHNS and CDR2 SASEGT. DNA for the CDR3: TGTGCCAGCGTCCGGGACAGGGGACGCAATGAGCAGTTCTTC. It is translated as CASVRDRGRNEQFF.

The CDR3 bases are TGTGCCAGCAGCCAAGATTATTCTAGCGGAGGCACAGATACGCAGTATTTT. Translated, it gives CASSQDYSSGGTDTQYF. V gene TRBV4-2 combines with J gene TRBJ2-3; 7 positions agree with TRBD2. Losses at the gene ends were 0 bases for V and 1 base for J; bases not matched to a gene: 7. Germline lookup yields CDR1 LGHNA and CDR2 YNFKEQ. CDR3 size: 17 residues.

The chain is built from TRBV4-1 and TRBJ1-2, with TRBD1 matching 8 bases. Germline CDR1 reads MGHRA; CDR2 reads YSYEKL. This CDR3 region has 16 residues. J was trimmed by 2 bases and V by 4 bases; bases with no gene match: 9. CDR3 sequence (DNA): TGCGCCAGCAGCCTGGTGGGGGGACAGGTAAACTATGGCTACACCTTC. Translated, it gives CASSLVGGQVNYGYTF.

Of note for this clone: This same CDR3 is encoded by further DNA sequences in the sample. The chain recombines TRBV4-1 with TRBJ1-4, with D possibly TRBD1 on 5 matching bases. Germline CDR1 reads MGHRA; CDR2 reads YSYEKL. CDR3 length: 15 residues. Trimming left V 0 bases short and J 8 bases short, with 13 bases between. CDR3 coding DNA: TGCGCCAGCAGCCAAGATGGGGGGGAGGGCGAAAAACTGTTTTTT. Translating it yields CASSQDGGEGEKLFF.

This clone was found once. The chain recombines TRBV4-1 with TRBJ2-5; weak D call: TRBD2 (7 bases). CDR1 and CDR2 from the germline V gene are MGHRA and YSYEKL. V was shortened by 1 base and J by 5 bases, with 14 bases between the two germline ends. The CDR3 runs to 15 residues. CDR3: CASSQVGGGTETQYF. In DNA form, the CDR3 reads TGCGCCAGCAGCCAAGTGGGAGGGGGGACGGAGACCCAGTACTTC.

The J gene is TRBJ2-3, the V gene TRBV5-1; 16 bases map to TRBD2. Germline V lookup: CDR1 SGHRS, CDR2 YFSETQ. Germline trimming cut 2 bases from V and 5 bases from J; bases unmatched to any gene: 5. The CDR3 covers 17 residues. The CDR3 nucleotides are TGCGCCAGCAGCTTAGGGACTAGCGGGGGGGCCGGAGATACGCAGTATTTT. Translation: CASSLGTSGGAGDTQYF.

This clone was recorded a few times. CDR3 nucleotides: TGTGCCAGCAGCGTAGGGGGGACAGGGGATAATTCACCCCTCCACTTT. It specifies CASSVGGTGDNSPLHF. The chain is built from TRBV9 and TRBJ1-6, with 10 bases aligning to TRBD1. Germline CDR1 reads SGDLS; CDR2 reads YYNGEE. V gave up 0 bases and J gave up 5 bases; unmatched junction bases: 2. The CDR3 length is 16 residues.

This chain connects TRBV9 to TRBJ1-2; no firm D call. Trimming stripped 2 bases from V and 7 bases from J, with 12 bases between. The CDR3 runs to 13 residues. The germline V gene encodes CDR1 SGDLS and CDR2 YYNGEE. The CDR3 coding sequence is TGTGCCAGCAGCGTGGGGAGGGAGGGTGGCTACACCTTC. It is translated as CASSVGREGGYTF.

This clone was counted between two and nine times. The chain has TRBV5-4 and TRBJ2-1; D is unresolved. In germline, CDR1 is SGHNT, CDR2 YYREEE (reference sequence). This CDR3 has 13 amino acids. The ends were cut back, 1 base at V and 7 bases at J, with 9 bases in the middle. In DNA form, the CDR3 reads TGTGCCAGCAGCTTGTGGCTCTCTAATGAGCAGTTCTTC. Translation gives CASSLWLSNEQFF.

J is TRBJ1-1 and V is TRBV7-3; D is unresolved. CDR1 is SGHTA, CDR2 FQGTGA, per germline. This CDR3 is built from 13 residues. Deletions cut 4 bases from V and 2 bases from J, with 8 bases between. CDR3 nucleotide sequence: TGTGCCAGCAGCTCCAACTCTAACACTGAAGCTTTCTTT. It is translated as CASSSNSNTEAFF.

This CDR3 reads CSARGQETQYF. Here the CDR3 DNA reads TGCAGTGCTCGCGGGCAAGAGACCCAGTACTTC. The genes are TRBV20-1 and TRBJ2-5, with D perhaps matching TRBD2 (5 bases). This CDR3 has 11 amino acids. Trimming shortened V by 5 bases and J by 2 bases, and 6 bases separated the two germline ends. The germline gives CDR1 DFQATT, CDR2 SNEGSKA (reference sequence).

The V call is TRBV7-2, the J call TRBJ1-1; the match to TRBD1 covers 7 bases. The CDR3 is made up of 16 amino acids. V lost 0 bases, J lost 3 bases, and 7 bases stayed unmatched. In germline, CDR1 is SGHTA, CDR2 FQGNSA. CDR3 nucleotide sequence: TGTGCCAGCAGCTTAGCCGGGACAGCTTGGGACACTGAAGCTTTCTTT. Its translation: CASSLAGTAWDTEAFF. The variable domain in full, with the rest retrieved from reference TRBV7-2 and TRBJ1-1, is GAGVSQSPSNKVTEKGKDVELRCDPISGHTALYWYRQSLGQGLEFLIYFQGNSAPDKSGLPSDRFSAERTGGSVSTLTIQRTQQEDSAVYLCASSLAGTAWDTEAFFGQGTRLTVV.